The 27 T cell receptor beta chains below all came from one sample that was sequenced in a study of T-cell memory formation after mild COVID-19. Each CDR3 protein gets one entry after TCRdb re-called the 5' RACE reads with MiXCR. The data hold about 290,000 distinct CDR3 sequences, with 15% to 20% observed a single time. Material: PBMCs or a T cell subset sorted from them (not recorded which). These TCRs come from a man between 18 and 35 years old who had mild COVID-19 (a few samples of this study predate the infection). Cell type and time point are not known.

This clonotype was detected a few times. V is TRBV7-2 and J is TRBJ2-3, with a tentative D call TRBD2 (6 bases). V was pared by 3 bases and J by 2 bases, with 9 bases between. This CDR3 is 14 amino acids long. Germline assignment: CDR1 SGHTA and CDR2 FQGNSA. CDR3 residues: CASSLVADTDTQYF. CDR3 bases: TGTGCCAGCAGCTTGGTAGCGGACACAGATACGCAGTATTTT.

The chain carries TRBV4-3 and TRBJ1-2; 10 nucleotides line up with TRBD1. Germline V gene sequence: CDR1 LGHNA, CDR2 YSLEER. J lost 8 bases, V lost 2 bases, and 8 bases had no gene match. The CDR3 has 15 residues. Written as DNA, the CDR3 is TGCGCCAGCAGCCAACAAACCGGGACAGGGGCCGGCTACACCTTC. As protein: CASSQQTGTGAGYTF.

The chain joins TRBV7-9 to TRBJ2-2; TRBD1 matches 9 bases. The CDR3 sequence is 16 residues long. Losses at the gene ends were 4 bases for V and 3 bases for J; bases not matched to a gene: 6. The germline V gene has CDR1 SEHNR and CDR2 FQNEAQ (reference sequence). CDR3 DNA sequence: TGTGCCAGCAGCTCGGACAGGGGACGGTACACCGGGGAGCTGTTTTTT. Amino acids: CASSSDRGRYTGELFF. Full variable domain (missing parts from reference TRBV7-9 and TRBJ2-2): DTGVSQNPRHKITKRGQNVTFRCDPISEHNRLYWYRQTLGQGPEFLTYFQNEAQLEKSRLLSDRFSAERPKGSFSTLEIQRTEQGDSAMYLCASSSDRGRYTGELFFGEGSRLTVL.

This chain uses TRBV12-3 or TRBV12-4 with TRBJ1-2; 7 bases match TRBD1. Trimming cost V 6 bases and J 8 bases; bases outside gene matches: 9. The CDR3 length is 13 residues. As DNA, the CDR3 is TGTGCCAGCAGATGGGAGGGGGCGGTCGGCTACACCTTC. It codes for CASRWEGAVGYTF.

This clonotype was picked up a small number of times. V and J are TRBV25-1 and TRBJ2-7, with 8 bases identical to TRBD1. The CDR3 length is 16 residues. With 3 bases clipped from V and 0 bases from J, the junction kept 7 bases outside the gene matches. Germline V gene lookup returns CDR1 MGHDK and CDR2 SYGVNS. DNA for the CDR3: TGTGCCAGCAGTGACCCGACAGGGGCTTTCTCCTACGAGCAGTACTTC. This codes for CASSDPTGAFSYEQYF.

V and J are TRBV20-1 and TRBJ2-5; unclear D gene. The V end lost 5 bases, the J end lost 1 base, and 14 bases lay between the germline ends. Looked up from germline, CDR1 is DFQATT and CDR2 is SNEGSKA (reference sequence). The CDR3 is 14 amino acids. The CDR3 DNA sequence: TGCAGTGCTCAACGATTCGGCGCCCAAGAGACCCAGTACTTC. Protein: CSAQRFGAQETQYF.

This clonotype has a handful of counts. The CDR3 sequence: CASSLGTSVVETQYF. The CDR3 DNA is TGTGCCAGCAGCTTGGGGACTAGCGTTGTGGAGACCCAGTACTTC. The V and J genes are TRBV7-6 and TRBJ2-5, with 10 bases matching TRBD2. With 3 bases clipped from V and 5 bases from J, the junction kept 6 bases outside the gene matches. The CDR3 has 15 amino acids. Germline values: CDR1 SGHVS, CDR2 FNYEAQ.

This clonotype was seen more than once but under ten times. The J gene is TRBJ2-3, the V gene TRBV11-2, with D unresolved. The germline V and J ends were trimmed by 0 bases and 4 bases, with 11 bases remaining between them. The CDR3 loop spans 15 amino acids. The germline V gene has CDR1 SGHAT and CDR2 FQNNGV. The CDR3 loop reads CASSLEARISDTQYF. The CDR3 DNA follows: TGTGCCAGCAGCTTAGAGGCTAGGATCTCAGATACGCAGTATTTT.

In its sample, this clonotype was seen once. This chain connects TRBV12-5 to TRBJ1-5; D is perhaps TRBD1 (5 bases). CDR3 length: 15 amino acids. Deletions cut 5 bases from V and 5 bases from J, with 16 bases between. Germline-derived CDR1 and CDR2 are LGHNT and FRNRAP. The CDR3 is CASGRPGNSDQPQHF. In nucleotides, the CDR3 is TGTGCTAGTGGTCGTCCAGGGAACTCGGATCAGCCCCAGCATTTT.

The chain couples TRBV4-3 to TRBJ1-2, with 8 nucleotides matching TRBD1. CDR3 length: 14 residues. CDR1 and CDR2 (germline): LGHNA, YSLEER. Trimming removed 4 bases from V and 4 bases from J; junction bases left unmatched: 5. CDR3 bases: TGCGCCAGCAGCCCGCTGACAGGGGCCTATGGCTACACCTTC. Its translation: CASSPLTGAYGYTF.

This clonotype was seen only a few times. The chain recombines TRBV20-1 with TRBJ2-1; 9 bases line up with TRBD2. CDR3 length: 14 amino acids. With 6 bases clipped from V and 4 bases from J, the junction kept 7 bases outside the gene matches. Germline V gives CDR1 DFQATT, CDR2 SNEGSKA (reference sequence). The CDR3: CSAQKLAGYNEQFF. DNA of the CDR3: TGCAGTGCCCAGAAGCTAGCGGGGTACAATGAGCAGTTCTTC.

The genes are TRBV7-2 and TRBJ1-2; D is possibly TRBD1 (6 bases). Looked up from germline, CDR1 is SGHTA and CDR2 is FQGNSA. This CDR3 spans 15 amino acids. Trimming shortened V by 3 bases and J by 5 bases, and 16 bases separated the two germline ends. CDR3 residues: CASSLNMKQGYGYTF. The CDR3 coding sequence is TGTGCCAGCAGCTTGAACATGAAACAGGGTTATGGCTACACCTTC.

This clonotype was seen a handful of times. V usage is TRBV5-1 and J usage is TRBJ2-5; weak D call: TRBD1 (5 bases). Germline CDR1 and CDR2: SGHRS and YFSETQ. The CDR3 has 13 amino acids. Trimming left V 4 bases short and J 9 bases short, with 16 bases between. In DNA, the CDR3 is TGCGCCAGCAGCACAACAAGGGAAGGGGCCCAGTACTTC. Protein product: CASSTTREGAQYF.

The V and J genes are TRBV6-6 and TRBJ1-4, with TRBD1 as a possible D gene (6 bases). Germline V lookup: CDR1 MNHNY, CDR2 SVGAGI (reference sequence). Trimming shortened V by 5 bases and J by 6 bases, and 10 bases separated the two germline ends. This CDR3 is 13 amino acids long. The CDR3 is CASSADSYEKLFF. CDR3 in DNA: TGTGCCAGCAGTGCGGACAGTTATGAAAAACTGTTTTTT.

The rearrangement joins TRBV6-1 to TRBJ1-2; unclear D gene. This CDR3 has 11 amino acids. V lost 2 bases and J 7 bases, leaving 5 bases between the germline ends. Germline loops: CDR1 MNHNS, CDR2 SASEGT. As DNA, the CDR3 is TGTGCCAGCAGTGAAAGTATTGGCTACACCTTC. It specifies CASSESIGYTF.

This clonotype has a handful of counts. V and J are TRBV9 and TRBJ1-2; 11 positions agree with TRBD1. CDR1 and CDR2 (germline): SGDLS, YYNGEE. The CDR3 sequence is 16 residues long. V dropped 3 bases and J dropped 6; count of bases not matched to a gene: 10. CDR3 loop: CASSDGQGAKLHGYTF. In DNA, the CDR3 is TGTGCCAGCAGCGATGGACAGGGGGCAAAACTGCATGGCTACACCTTC.

The V call is TRBV7-6, the J call TRBJ2-3, with a possible D match to TRBD2 (5 bases). Germline lookup yields CDR1 SGHVS and CDR2 FNYEAQ. The CDR3 spans 16 residues. V dropped 0 bases and J dropped 1 base, with 11 bases sitting between them. The CDR3 loop is CASSLAPGFGTDTQYF. The CDR3 nucleotides are TGTGCCAGCAGCTTAGCTCCGGGGTTTGGCACAGATACGCAGTATTTT.

In its sample, this clonotype was seen many times. The V call is TRBV12-3 or TRBV12-4, the J call TRBJ1-5; unclear D gene. The V and J ends lost 5 bases and 5 bases respectively, with 7 bases between them. There are 12 residues in the CDR3. The CDR3 is CASSRIDQPQHF. CDR3 DNA: TGTGCCAGCAGTAGGATTGATCAGCCCCAGCATTTT.

This clonotype was picked up a small number of times. This chain links TRBV5-1 with TRBJ2-7; D is possibly TRBD2 (6 bases). The V and J ends lost 1 base and 4 bases respectively, with 15 bases between them. The CDR3 is made up of 15 amino acids. CDR1 and CDR2 from the germline V gene are SGHRS and YFSETQ. The CDR3 coding sequence is TGCGCCAGCAGCTTGATGGGGCAGGAGGGGTACGAGCAGTACTTC. Protein: CASSLMGQEGYEQYF.

This clonotype was counted between two and nine times. This chain's CDR3 is CASSSGTFPGELFF. The CDR3 DNA reads as TGTGCCAGCAGTAGCGGGACATTTCCCGGGGAGCTGTTTTTT. The chain carries TRBV12-3 or TRBV12-4 and TRBJ2-2, with a tentative D call TRBD2 (7 bases). This CDR3 region has 14 residues. With 5 bases removed from V and 6 bases from J, the gap between germline ends came to 13 bases.

The gene calls are TRBV5-1 and TRBJ2-2, with D tentatively TRBD2 (6 bases). Germline V gene sequence: CDR1 SGHRS, CDR2 YFSETQ. This CDR3 is 15 amino acids long. Trimming cost V 6 bases and J 0 bases, with 12 bases left between them. This CDR3 reads CASTGTLANTGELFF. The CDR3 nucleotides are TGCGCCAGCACCGGGACTCTCGCGAACACCGGGGAGCTGTTTTTT.

This clonotype was seen more than once but under ten times. The CDR3 region has the DNA TGCAGTGCTAGGACACGGGGTCCAGATACGCAGTATTTT. Translated, it gives CSARTRGPDTQYF. The chain is built from TRBV20-1 and TRBJ2-3, with D perhaps TRBD2 (5 bases). Trimming took 3 bases from V and 4 from J, leaving 11 bases between them. CDR3 size: 13 residues. Germline assignment: CDR1 DFQATT and CDR2 SNEGSKA (reference sequence).

This clonotype has only a few counts. This chain joins TRBV5-5 and TRBJ2-5, with a tentative D call TRBD2 (7 bases). The CDR3 has 14 residues. Germline V gene sequence: CDR1 SGHKS, CDR2 YYEKEE (reference sequence). The ends were cut back, 4 bases at V and 2 bases at J, with 12 bases in the middle. The CDR3 is CASSDRTRQETQYF. CDR3 in DNA: TGTGCCAGCAGCGACAGGACTAGACAAGAGACCCAGTACTTC.

The chain carries TRBV28 and TRBJ2-2; 10 nucleotides match TRBD1. The CDR3 spans 17 residues. V lost 5 bases and J lost 3; bases outside the gene matches: 9. The germline V gene has CDR1 MDHEN and CDR2 SYDVKM. CDR3 protein: CASSPEKTGGHTGELFF. The CDR3 nucleotides are TGTGCCAGCAGTCCCGAAAAGACAGGGGGCCACACCGGGGAGCTGTTTTTT.

This clonotype appeared a few times. This chain uses TRBV2 with TRBJ1-1; D perhaps matches TRBD1 (5 bases). The V end lost 4 bases, the J end lost 1 base, and 13 bases lay between the germline ends. Germline V gene lookup returns CDR1 SNHLY and CDR2 FYNNEI. The CDR3 runs 15 residues. Here the CDR3 DNA reads TGTGCCAGCAGTGCCAGGGCCGTTGAGAACACTGAAGCTTTCTTT. Its translation: CASSARAVENTEAFF. Full variable domain (missing parts from reference TRBV2 and TRBJ1-1): EPEVTQTPSHQVTQMGQEVILRCVPISNHLYFYWYRQILGQKVEFLVSFYNNEISEKSEIFDDQFSVERPDGSNFTLKIRSTKLEDSAMYFCASSARAVENTEAFFGQGTRLTVV.

V is TRBV27 and J is TRBJ1-2; 7 bases map to TRBD1. V trimming: 8 bases; J trimming: 4 bases; junction bases outside the gene matches: 13. The CDR3 totals 15 residues. Germline CDR1 reads MNHEY; CDR2 reads SMNVEV (reference sequence). The CDR3 bases are TGTGCCAGCGCCGGGACAGACGGTCGGGTCTATGGCTACACCTTC. It is translated as CASAGTDGRVYGYTF.

The rearrangement uses TRBV11-2 and TRBJ2-3, with no clear D. The V gene's germline CDR1 is SGHAT and CDR2 FQNNGV. The CDR3 length is 13 residues. V was cut by 2 bases and J by 6 bases, with 9 bases left in between. Here the CDR3 DNA reads TGTGCCAGCAGCTTAATACCCCGGGATACGCAGTATTTT. Amino acid sequence: CASSLIPRDTQYF.